Shown below are 2 T cell receptor beta chains from a single sample sequenced in a study of PD-1 blockade in classical Hodgkin lymphoma. Sequencing used immunoSEQ multiplex PCR; TCRdb keeps in-frame clones, though not all of them. The data show a few thousand clones, with approximately 90% seen just once and around 0.88% held by the top ten. Each of the patients experienced relapse following autologous stem cell transplantation, and their brentuximab vedotin exposure differed. Magnetic negative selection of thawed PBMCs was the method by which CD4+ T cells were purified. The sequenced sample was CD4+ T cells from blood, obtained at baseline. Source of these receptors: a human donor with classical Hodgkin lymphoma.

This chain uses TRBV9 with TRBJ2-5; a possible D gene is TRBD2 (6 bases). The CDR3 totals 20 residues. In germline, CDR1 is SGDLS, CDR2 YYNGEE. V lost 0 bases and J lost 1, with 25 bases in between. The CDR3 DNA is TGTGCCAGCAGCGTAGCTCTCGGGGGATATACCGGGCGGGGCCAAGAGACCCAGTACTTC. It encodes CASSVALGGYTGRGQETQYF. The variable domain in full, with the rest retrieved from reference TRBV9 and TRBJ2-5, is DSGVTQTPKHLITATGQRVTLRCSPRSGDLSVYWYQQSLDQGLQFLIQYYNGEERAKGNILERFSAQQFPDLHSELNLSSLELGDSALYFCASSVALGGYTGRGQETQYFGPGTRLLVL.

The rearrangement uses TRBV5-5 and TRBJ2-5; D is unresolved. CDR3 length: 14 residues. V was shortened by 1 base and J by 1 base, with 8 bases between the two germline ends. Germline CDR1 and CDR2: SGHKS and YYEKEE (reference sequence). In nucleotides, the CDR3 is TGTGCCAGCAGCTTGTACGGGTCCCAAGAGACCCAGTACTTC. As protein: CASSLYGSQETQYF.